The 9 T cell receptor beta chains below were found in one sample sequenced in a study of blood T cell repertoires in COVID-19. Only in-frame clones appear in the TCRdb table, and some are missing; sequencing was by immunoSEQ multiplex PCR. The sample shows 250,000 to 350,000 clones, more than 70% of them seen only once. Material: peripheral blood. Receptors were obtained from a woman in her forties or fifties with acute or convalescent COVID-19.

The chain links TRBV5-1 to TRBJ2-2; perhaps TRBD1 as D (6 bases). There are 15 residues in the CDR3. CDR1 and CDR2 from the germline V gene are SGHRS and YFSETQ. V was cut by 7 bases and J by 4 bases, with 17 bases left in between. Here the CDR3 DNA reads TGCGCCAGCTCGCGTGAAGGACAGTCCACCGGGGAGCTGTTTTTT. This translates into CASSREGQSTGELFF. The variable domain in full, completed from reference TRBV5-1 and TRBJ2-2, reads KAGVTQTPRYLIKTRGQQVTLSCSPISGHRSVSWYQQTPGQGLQFLFEYFSETQRNKGNFPGRFSGRQFSNSRSEMNVSTLELGDSALYLCASSREGQSTGELFFGEGSRLTVL.

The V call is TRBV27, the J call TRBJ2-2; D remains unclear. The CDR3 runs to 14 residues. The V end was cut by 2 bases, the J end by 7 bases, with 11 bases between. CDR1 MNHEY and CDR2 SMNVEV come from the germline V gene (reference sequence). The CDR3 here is CASSLQNSFGELFF. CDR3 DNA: TGTGCCAGCAGTTTACAAAATAGCTTCGGGGAGCTGTTTTTT.

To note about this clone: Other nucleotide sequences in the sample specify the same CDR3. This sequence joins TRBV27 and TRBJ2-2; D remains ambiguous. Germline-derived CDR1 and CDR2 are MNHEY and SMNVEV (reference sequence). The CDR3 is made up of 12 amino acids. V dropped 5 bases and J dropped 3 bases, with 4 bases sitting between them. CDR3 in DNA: TGTGCCAGCAGTCCATACACCGGGGAGCTGTTTTTT. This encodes CASSPYTGELFF.

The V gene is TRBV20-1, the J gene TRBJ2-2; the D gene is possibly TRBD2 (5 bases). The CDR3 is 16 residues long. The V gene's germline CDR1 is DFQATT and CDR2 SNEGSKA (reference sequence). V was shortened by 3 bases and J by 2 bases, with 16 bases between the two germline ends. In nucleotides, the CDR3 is TGCAGTGCTAGTGGAGTCGGGATACTTAACACCGGGGAGCTGTTTTTT. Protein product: CSASGVGILNTGELFF.

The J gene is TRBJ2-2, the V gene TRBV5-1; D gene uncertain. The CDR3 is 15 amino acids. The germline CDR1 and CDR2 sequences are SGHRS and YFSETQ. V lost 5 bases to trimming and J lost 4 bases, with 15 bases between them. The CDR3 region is CASSSGPSSTGELFF. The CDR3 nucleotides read TGCGCCAGCAGTTCGGGTCCGTCGAGCACCGGGGAGCTGTTTTTT.

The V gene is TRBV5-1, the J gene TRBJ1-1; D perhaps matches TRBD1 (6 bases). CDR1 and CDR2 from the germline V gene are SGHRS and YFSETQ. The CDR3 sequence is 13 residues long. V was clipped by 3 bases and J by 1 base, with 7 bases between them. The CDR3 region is CASSSGANTEAFF. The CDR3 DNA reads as TGCGCCAGCAGCTCAGGGGCGAACACTGAAGCTTTCTTT.

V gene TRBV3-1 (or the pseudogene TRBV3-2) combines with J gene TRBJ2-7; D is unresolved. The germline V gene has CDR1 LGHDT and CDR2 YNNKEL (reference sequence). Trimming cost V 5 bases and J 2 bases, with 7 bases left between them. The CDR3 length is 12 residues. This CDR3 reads CASSSETYEQYF. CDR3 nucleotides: TGTGCCAGCAGCTCCGAGACCTACGAGCAGTACTTC.

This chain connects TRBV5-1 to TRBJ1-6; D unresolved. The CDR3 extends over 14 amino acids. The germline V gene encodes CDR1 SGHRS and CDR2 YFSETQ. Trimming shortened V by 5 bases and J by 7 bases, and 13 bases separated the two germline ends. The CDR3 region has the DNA TGCGCCAGCAGTGAGGGAATCGTCAATTCACCCCTCCACTTT. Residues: CASSEGIVNSPLHF.

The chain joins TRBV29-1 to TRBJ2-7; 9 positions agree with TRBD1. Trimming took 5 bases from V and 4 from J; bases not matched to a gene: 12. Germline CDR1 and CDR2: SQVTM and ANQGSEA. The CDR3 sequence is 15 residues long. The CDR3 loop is CSVLSRDREFYEQYF. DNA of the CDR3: TGCAGCGTTTTGTCCCGGGACAGGGAGTTTTACGAGCAGTACTTC.